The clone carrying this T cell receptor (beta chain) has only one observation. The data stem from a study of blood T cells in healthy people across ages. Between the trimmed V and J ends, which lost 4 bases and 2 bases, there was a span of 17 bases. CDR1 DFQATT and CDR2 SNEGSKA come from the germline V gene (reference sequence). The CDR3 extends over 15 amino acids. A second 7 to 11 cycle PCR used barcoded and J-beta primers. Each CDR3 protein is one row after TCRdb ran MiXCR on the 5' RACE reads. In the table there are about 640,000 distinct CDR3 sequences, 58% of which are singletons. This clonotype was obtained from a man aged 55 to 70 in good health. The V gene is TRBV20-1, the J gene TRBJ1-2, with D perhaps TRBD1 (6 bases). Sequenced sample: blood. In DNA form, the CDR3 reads TGCAGTGCTAACAGCCGCCACAGGGTCAACTATGGCTACACCTTC. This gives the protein CSANSRHRVNYGYTF.